What follows is one TCR beta chain and its context. The antigen is undetermined. Here immunoSEQ multiplex PCR was the method, and the copy in TCRdb shows in-frame clones only, minus some. The table includes a few thousand clones, more than 75% detected once. Samples were taken several times over chemoradiotherapy. Between the trimmed V and J ends, which lost 1 base and 3 bases, there was a span of 14 bases. The CDR3 runs to 16 residues. The germline CDR1 and CDR2 sequences are SGHRS and YFSETQ. This record belongs to a study of chemoradiotherapy in HPV16-positive cancers. Study in general: Functional T-cell assays on a couple of HPV16-positive patients' cells defined candidate HPV-specific clones and common TCR motifs. The study's findings and limits: HPV-responsive T-cell expansion during chemoradiotherapy was linked to improved recurrence-free survival in HPV16-positive patients. Candidate HPV-specific clones and E7-related TCR motifs grew in tumor during treatment.

This clonotype originated in a human donor with HPV-associated anogenital cancer. This specimen was tumor tissue, taken from a patient who underwent chemoradiotherapy. This rearrangement joins TRBV5-1 to TRBJ2-1; D perhaps matches TRBD2 (5 bases). Here the CDR3 reads CASSLTRSGNYNEQFF. The CDR3 nucleotides are TGCGCCAGCAGCTTGACCAGGAGCGGTAACTACAATGAGCAGTTCTTC.